The subject of this entry is one T cell receptor beta chain. No antigen is known for it. Within one base of it there is no much larger clone, and no base qualities were kept. The collaborating institutions used their own protocols to collect whole blood in K2EDTA tubes. For TCRbeta analysis, collaborators shipped samples in one of three forms: frozen whole blood, isolated PBMCs, or DNA extracted from either of those sample types. The immunoSEQ Assay, a bias-controlled multiplex PCR, was used to amplify TCRbeta CDR3 regions from genomic DNA. As for the authors' bioinformatics: Nucleated cell counts per sample were estimated from amplification of reference gene primers within the assay. To quantify the absolute abundance of each unique TCRbeta CDR3 rearrangement, sequence reads were collapsed and filtered. Productive Simpson clonality was computed per sample as the square root of Simpson's diversity index over productive rearrangements. TCRdb's version of the immuneACCESS table is confined to in-frame rearrangements and falls short of the full clone set. An unresolved V gene accounts for under half of the shortfall where checked; the remainder is of unknown origin. D and trimming were read from the DNA, whereas the V and J calls and clone size are those reported in that table. Here the sample has roughly 75,000 clones; 85% to 90% occur a single time. The top ten clones comprise about 0.56% of the sample.

This sample is drawn from a study of blood T cell repertoires in COVID-19 (TCRdb year 2020). A note on the overall study: The collaborator samples originated in the United States, Italy and Spain and spanned the acute and convalescent phases of COVID-19. The material from the prospective study consisted of cDNA or gDNA derived from T cells, B-cell-depleted T cells, or PBMCs. Deeply sampled blood TCRbeta repertoires from subjects exposed to, actively infected with, or recovered from COVID-19 were included in the dataset. The repertoires were made available in a free public database intended to serve as a resource for research on the immune response to SARS-CoV-2. Samples were obtained from the ongoing ImmuneRACE study (first 160 participants) and from 1,254 subjects provided by 6 global collaborators. A de-identified subject ID, COVID-19 status, age in years and sex were almost always included in the sample metadata. Where available, HLA class I and class II types were obtained from metadata supplied by the sample provider rather than from assay-based typing.

Taken from the germline V gene, the CDR1 and CDR2 loops are SGHVS and FNYEAQ. From the cysteine through the phenylalanine, the CDR3 covers 14 amino acids. The only DNA kept is the CDR3, 42 bases in frame from the first base. Here V drops 0 bases and J drops 3 bases, and the junction holds 0 bases not matched to any gene. The investigation overall reported the following: The quantity of clinical and demographic metadata differed by source and by participant and was supplied without curation.

Sequencing was performed on peripheral blood. The sequence was obtained from a man aged 55 to 70 with acute or convalescent COVID-19. This chain joins TRBV7-6 to TRBJ2-3, with TRBD2 matching 7 junction bases. The nucleotide sequence reads TGTGCCAGCAGCTTAGCACTAGCGACAGATACGCAGTATTTT. Translated, this is CASSLALATDTQYF.